These 23 T cell receptor beta chains originate from one sample sequenced in a study of blood T cell repertoires in COVID-19. Libraries were prepared by immunoSEQ multiplex PCR; TCRdb keeps only in-frame clonotypes and omits some of them. Among some 240,000 clones listed, 85% to 90% were seen once. Sequencing used peripheral blood. The origin of the receptors is a woman aged 40-49 years who had recovered from COVID-19.

This clone occurred once. This chain joins TRBV4-1 and TRBJ2-5, with D tentatively TRBD1 (5 bases). With 4 bases removed from V and 4 bases from J, the gap between germline ends came to 10 bases. CDR3 length equals 13 residues. Germline V gene data show CDR1 as MGHRA and CDR2 as YSYEKL. In nucleotides, the CDR3 is TGCGCCAGCAGCCTCCTAACAGGAGAGACCCAGTACTTC. Translated: CASSLLTGETQYF.

J is TRBJ1-1 and V is TRBV28, with TRBD1 identical over 10 bases. Trimming at V came to 6 bases and at J to 3 bases, leaving 4 bases not matched to a gene. The CDR3 has 14 residues. Germline V lookup: CDR1 MDHEN, CDR2 SYDVKM. CDR3: CASRRQGADTEAFF. The CDR3, as DNA: TGTGCCAGCAGAAGACAGGGGGCGGACACTGAAGCTTTCTTT.

V usage is TRBV5-6 and J usage is TRBJ2-7, with D tentatively TRBD1 (6 bases). Trimming pared 2 bases from V and 4 bases from J, leaving 19 bases between. Germline CDR1 SGHDT, CDR2 YYEEEE. The CDR3 sequence is 16 residues long. The CDR3 coding sequence is TGTGCCAGCAGCTTACGTACAGGGTCACGAGGGTACGAGCAGTACGTC. This translates into CASSLRTGSRGYEQYV.

This sequence joins TRBV5-6 and TRBJ2-7, with a weak D call TRBD2 (6 bases). CDR3 length equals 14 residues. Trimming pared 0 bases from V and 5 bases from J, leaving 12 bases between. The germline gives CDR1 SGHDT, CDR2 YYEEEE. The CDR3 region has the DNA TGTGCCAGCAGCTTGGCGGGAGCCCCCCACGAGCAGTACGTC. Translated, it gives CASSLAGAPHEQYV.

The chain combines TRBV19 with TRBJ1-1, with 9 bases matching TRBD1. With V trimmed by 4 bases and J by 0 bases, 3 bases remained unmatched. The CDR3 runs 15 residues. Germline V gene sequence: CDR1 LNHDA, CDR2 SQIVND (reference sequence). CDR3 loop: CASSTRDRVNTEAFF. For the CDR3, the DNA is TGTGCCAGTAGTACCCGGGACAGGGTGAACACTGAAGCTTTCTTT.

This rearrangement joins TRBV29-1 to TRBJ2-1; the match to TRBD2 covers 14 bases. Germline V gene sequence: CDR1 SQVTM, CDR2 ANQGSEA. The CDR3 is 15 residues long. The junction had 2 bases not matched to a gene; V was cut back by 4 bases and J by 3 bases. CDR3 sequence: CSVGLAGGLYNEQFF. The CDR3 DNA reads as TGCAGCGTTGGACTAGCGGGAGGGCTCTACAATGAGCAGTTCTTC.

The chain is built from TRBV2 and TRBJ1-2, with D possibly matching TRBD1 (6 bases). Germline CDR1 is SNHLY and CDR2 is FYNNEI. The CDR3 sequence is 13 residues long. Between the trimmed V and J ends, which lost 5 bases and 2 bases, there was a span of 9 bases. CDR3 sequence (DNA): TGTGCCAGCAGTTTGGACAGCAACTATGGCTACACCTTC. It is translated as CASSLDSNYGYTF. Drawing the rest from reference TRBV2 and TRBJ1-2, the complete variable domain is EPEVTQTPSHQVTQMGQEVILRCVPISNHLYFYWYRQILGQKVEFLVSFYNNEISEKSEIFDDQFSVERPDGSNFTLKIRSTKLEDSAMYFCASSLDSNYGYTFGSGTRLTVV.

The V and J genes are TRBV18 and TRBJ2-1; D might be TRBD1 (5 bases). This CDR3 region has 12 residues. Germline CDR1 reads KGHSH; CDR2 reads LQKENI. V gave up 3 bases and J gave up 8 bases, with 8 bases separating them. The CDR3: CASSPGLYEQFF. The CDR3 DNA follows: TGTGCCAGCTCACCGGGGCTTTATGAGCAGTTCTTC.

The chain is built from TRBV28 and TRBJ2-7, with D possibly matching TRBD2 (5 bases). In germline, CDR1 is MDHEN, CDR2 SYDVKM. The V and J ends lost 1 base and 5 bases respectively, with 21 bases between them. This CDR3 region has 17 residues. Here the CDR3 reads CASSLYPAPGLGNEQYF. CDR3 in DNA: TGTGCCAGCAGTTTATACCCAGCGCCGGGCCTCGGGAACGAGCAGTACTTC.

This chain joins TRBV2 and TRBJ2-5; D possibly corresponds to TRBD1 (6 bases). From germline, CDR1 is SNHLY and CDR2 FYNNEI. The ends were cut back, 4 bases at V and 2 bases at J, with 11 bases in the middle. This CDR3 is built from 14 residues. The CDR3 spells CASSVTGLQETQYF. DNA of the CDR3: TGTGCCAGCAGTGTCACAGGGCTTCAAGAGACCCAGTACTTC.

The chain has TRBV6-5 and TRBJ2-1, with TRBD1 identical over 8 bases. V lost 4 bases to trimming and J lost 4 bases; unmatched junction nucleotides: 9. There are 16 residues in the CDR3. Germline V gene data show CDR1 as MNHEY and CDR2 as SVGAGI. The DNA for the CDR3 is TGTGCCAGCAGTTTAAGAGGGACAGGACAATACAATGAGCAGTTCTTC. As protein: CASSLRGTGQYNEQFF.

The chain links TRBV29-1 to TRBJ1-2, with unresolved D. V lost 0 bases, J lost 2 bases, and 4 bases lay in between. The CDR3 runs to 12 residues. Per the germline V gene, CDR1 is SQVTM and CDR2 is ANQGSEA. In DNA form, the CDR3 reads TGCAGCGTTGAAGAACAGAACTATGGCTACACCTTC. It translates to CSVEEQNYGYTF.

V and J are TRBV11-1 and TRBJ1-1; unclear D gene. The CDR3 has 14 residues. Trimming removed 3 bases from V and 1 base from J, with 9 bases in between. Germline CDR1 and CDR2: SGHAT and FQDESV (reference sequence). The CDR3 coding sequence is TGTGCCAGCAGCTTTCGACGGGAGAACACTGAAGCTTTCTTT. It yields the protein CASSFRRENTEAFF.

The chain employs TRBV5-1 and TRBJ2-1, with 9 nucleotides matching TRBD2. J gave up 2 bases and V 0 bases, and 3 bases lay outside the gene matches. The CDR3 loop spans 16 amino acids. Germline CDR1 SGHRS, CDR2 YFSETQ. The CDR3 nucleotides are TGCGCCAGCAGCTTGGTGGCGGGGGGGGCCTACAATGAGCAGTTCTTC. Translated: CASSLVAGGAYNEQFF. Supplemented by reference TRBV5-1 and TRBJ2-1, the full variable domain reads KAGVTQTPRYLIKTRGQQVTLSCSPISGHRSVSWYQQTPGQGLQFLFEYFSETQRNKGNFPGRFSGRQFSNSRSEMNVSTLELGDSALYLCASSLVAGGAYNEQFFGPGTRLTVL.

The gene calls are TRBV12-3 or TRBV12-4 and TRBJ1-1; D is ambiguous. This CDR3 contains 13 residues. The V end was cut by 1 base, the J end by 0 bases, with 3 bases between. CDR3 sequence: CASSLVLNTEAFF. CDR3 sequence (DNA): TGTGCCAGCAGTTTAGTCTTGAACACTGAAGCTTTCTTT.

Here the CDR3 DNA reads TGTGCCAGCAGTTACTTGGCAGGGACTAGCTACGAGCAGTACGTC. Its protein is CASSYLAGTSYEQYV. V is TRBV6-5 and J is TRBJ2-7; 8 bases match TRBD2. Germline V CDR1 and CDR2: MNHEY, SVGAGI. This CDR3 comprises 15 residues. The J segment lost 3 bases and the V segment lost 1 base, leaving 5 bases of the junction unmatched.

The V gene is TRBV5-8, the J gene TRBJ2-2, with TRBD2 identical over 9 bases. Germline lookup yields CDR1 SGHTS and CDR2 YDEGEE. The CDR3 spans 15 residues. The trim removed 4 bases at V and 5 bases at J, leaving 6 bases unmatched. The CDR3 nucleotides read TGTGCCAGCAGCAGCGGACTAGCGAGGACCGGGGAGCTGTTTTTT. It is translated as CASSSGLARTGELFF.

A single count supports this clone. The chain has TRBV7-8 and TRBJ2-5, with 12 positions matching TRBD2. Germline CDR1 and CDR2: SGHVS and FQNEAQ. The CDR3 runs to 18 residues. V lost 1 base, J lost 7 bases, and 13 bases stayed unmatched. CDR3 sequence reads: CASSLGGLAGGITRTQYF. The DNA of the CDR3 is TGTGCCAGCAGCTTAGGAGGTCTAGCGGGAGGGATCACTAGGACCCAGTACTTC.

The chain couples TRBV3-1 (or the pseudogene TRBV3-2) to TRBJ1-2, with D maybe TRBD1 (5 bases). The CDR3 length is 16 residues. Germline loops: CDR1 LGHDT, CDR2 YNNKEL (reference sequence). Trimming cost V 0 bases and J 3 bases, with 14 bases left between them. Written as DNA, the CDR3 is TGTGCCAGCAGCCAAGATCCAGGACAATACCACTATGGCTACACCTTC. Protein product: CASSQDPGQYHYGYTF.

The chain joins TRBV5-1 to TRBJ2-1, with a tentative D call TRBD1 (6 bases). V was pared by 5 bases and J by 0 bases, with 12 bases between. CDR3 length equals 15 residues. Looked up from germline, CDR1 is SGHRS and CDR2 is YFSETQ. CDR3 loop: CASSPDRRSYNEQFF. The CDR3 DNA follows: TGCGCCAGCAGTCCTGACAGGCGCTCCTACAATGAGCAGTTCTTC.

The chain links TRBV6-5 to TRBJ2-3, with 7 bases aligning to TRBD1. Germline CDR1 is MNHEY and CDR2 is SVGAGI. Trimming at V came to 8 bases and at J to 3 bases, leaving 11 bases not matched to a gene. The length of the CDR3 is 15 residues. This CDR3 reads CASCQQGRATDTQYF. CDR3 sequence (DNA): TGTGCCAGCTGCCAACAGGGGAGAGCAACAGATACGCAGTATTTT.

This sequence joins TRBV18 and TRBJ2-2; 7 nucleotides match TRBD1. The junction had 5 bases not matched to a gene; V was cut back by 4 bases and J by 0 bases. Germline V gene sequence: CDR1 KGHSH, CDR2 LQKENI. The CDR3 is 16 amino acids. The CDR3 reads CASSRAGTANTGELFF. Written as DNA, the CDR3 is TGTGCCAGCTCACGCGCCGGGACAGCGAACACCGGGGAGCTGTTTTTT.

This chain uses TRBV15 with TRBJ1-5, with no clear D. V dropped 6 bases and J dropped 9 bases, with 12 bases sitting between them. CDR1 and CDR2 from the germline V gene are LNHNV and YYDKDF (reference sequence). The CDR3 totals 12 residues. This CDR3 reads CATRREVGPQHF. In DNA, the CDR3 is TGTGCCACCAGGCGGGAAGTAGGGCCCCAGCATTTT. Drawing the rest from reference TRBV15 and TRBJ1-5, the complete variable domain is DAMVIQNPRYQVTQFGKPVTLSCSQTLNHNVMYWYQQKSSQAPKLLFHYYDKDFNNEADTPDNFQSRRPNTSFCFLDIRSPGLGDTAMYLCATRREVGPQHFGDGTRLSIL.